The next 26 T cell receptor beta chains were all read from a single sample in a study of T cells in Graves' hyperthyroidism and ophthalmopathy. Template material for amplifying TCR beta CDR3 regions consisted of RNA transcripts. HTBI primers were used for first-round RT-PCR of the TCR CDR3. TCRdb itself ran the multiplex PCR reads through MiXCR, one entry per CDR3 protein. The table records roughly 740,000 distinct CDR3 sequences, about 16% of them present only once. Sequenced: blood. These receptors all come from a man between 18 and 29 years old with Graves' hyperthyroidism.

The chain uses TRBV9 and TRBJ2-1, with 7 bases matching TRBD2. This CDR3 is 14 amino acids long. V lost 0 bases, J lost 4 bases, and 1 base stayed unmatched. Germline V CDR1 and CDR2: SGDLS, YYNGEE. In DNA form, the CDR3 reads TGTGCCAGCAGCGTAGGACTAGCTTACAATGAGCAGTTCTTC. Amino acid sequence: CASSVGLAYNEQFF.

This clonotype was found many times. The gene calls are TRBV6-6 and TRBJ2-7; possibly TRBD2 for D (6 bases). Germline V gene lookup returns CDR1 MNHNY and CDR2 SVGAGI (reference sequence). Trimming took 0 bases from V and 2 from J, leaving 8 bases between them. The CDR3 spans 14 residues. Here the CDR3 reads CASSYSGGPYEQYF. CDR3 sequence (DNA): TGTGCCAGCAGTTACTCGGGAGGACCCTACGAGCAGTACTTC.

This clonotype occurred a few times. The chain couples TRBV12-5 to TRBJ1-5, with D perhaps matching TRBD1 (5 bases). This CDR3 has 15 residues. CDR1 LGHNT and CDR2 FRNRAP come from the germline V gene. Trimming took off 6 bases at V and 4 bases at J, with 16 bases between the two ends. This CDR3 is CASGPWDGLNQPQHF. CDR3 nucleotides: TGTGCTAGTGGCCCCTGGGACGGCCTAAATCAGCCCCAGCATTTT.

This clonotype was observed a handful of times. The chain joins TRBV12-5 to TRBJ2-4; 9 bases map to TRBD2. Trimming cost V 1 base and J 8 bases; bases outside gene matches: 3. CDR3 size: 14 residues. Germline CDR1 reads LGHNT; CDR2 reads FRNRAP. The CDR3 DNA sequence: TGTGCTAGTGGTTTGGCGGCGGGAGGGGACATTCAGTACTTC. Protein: CASGLAAGGDIQYF.

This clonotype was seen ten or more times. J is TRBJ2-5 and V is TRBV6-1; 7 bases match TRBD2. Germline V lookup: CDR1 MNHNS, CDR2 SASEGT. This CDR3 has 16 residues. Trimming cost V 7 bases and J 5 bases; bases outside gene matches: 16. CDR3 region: CASKSSPGLSGETQYF. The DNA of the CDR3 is TGTGCCAGCAAATCCTCCCCGGGGCTTAGCGGGGAGACCCAGTACTTC.

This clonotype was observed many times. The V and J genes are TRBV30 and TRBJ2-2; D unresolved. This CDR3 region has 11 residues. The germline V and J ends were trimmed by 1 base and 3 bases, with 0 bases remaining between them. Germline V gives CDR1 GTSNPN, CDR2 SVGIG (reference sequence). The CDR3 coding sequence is TGTGCCTGGAGTGACACCGGGGAGCTGTTTTTT. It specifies CAWSDTGELFF.

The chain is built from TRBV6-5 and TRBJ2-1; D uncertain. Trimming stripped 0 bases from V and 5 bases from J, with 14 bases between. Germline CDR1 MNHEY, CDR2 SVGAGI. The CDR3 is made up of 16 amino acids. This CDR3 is CASSYSGSTLNNEQFF. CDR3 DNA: TGTGCCAGCAGTTACTCGGGCAGTACCCTCAACAATGAGCAGTTCTTC.

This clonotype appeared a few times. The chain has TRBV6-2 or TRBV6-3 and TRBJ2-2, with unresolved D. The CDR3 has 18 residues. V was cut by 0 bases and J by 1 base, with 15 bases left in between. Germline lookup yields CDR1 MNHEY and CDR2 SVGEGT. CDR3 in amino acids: CASSYSSAGGKNTGELFF. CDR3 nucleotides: TGTGCCAGCAGTTACTCGAGTGCAGGTGGGAAGAACACCGGGGAGCTGTTTTTT.

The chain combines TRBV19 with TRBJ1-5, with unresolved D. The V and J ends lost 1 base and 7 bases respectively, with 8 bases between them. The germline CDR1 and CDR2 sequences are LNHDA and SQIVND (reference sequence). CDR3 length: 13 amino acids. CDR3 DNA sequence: TGTGCCAGTAGTATAGCCGGACGGCAGCCCCAGCATTTT. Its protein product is CASSIAGRQPQHF.

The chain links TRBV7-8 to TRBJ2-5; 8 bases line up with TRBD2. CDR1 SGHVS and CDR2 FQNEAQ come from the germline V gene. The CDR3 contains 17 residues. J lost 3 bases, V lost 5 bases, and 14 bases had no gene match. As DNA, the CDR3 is TGTGCCAGCAGCATGAGACGACTAGCGCTCTCCAAAGAGACCCAGTACTTC. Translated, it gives CASSMRRLALSKETQYF.

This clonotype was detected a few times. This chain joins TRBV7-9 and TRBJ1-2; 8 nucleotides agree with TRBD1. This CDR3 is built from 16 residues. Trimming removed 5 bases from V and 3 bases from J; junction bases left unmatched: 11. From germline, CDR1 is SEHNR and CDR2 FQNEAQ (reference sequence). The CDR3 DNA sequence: TGTGCCAGCAGCCCCGGTTGGGACAGGCTGGACTATGGCTACACCTTC. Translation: CASSPGWDRLDYGYTF.

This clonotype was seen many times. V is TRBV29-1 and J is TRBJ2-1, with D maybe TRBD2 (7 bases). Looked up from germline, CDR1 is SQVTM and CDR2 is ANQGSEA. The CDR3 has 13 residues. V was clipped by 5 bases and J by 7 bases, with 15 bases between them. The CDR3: CSVPGRGRNEQFF. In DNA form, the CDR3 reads TGCAGCGTTCCAGGGAGGGGGAGGAATGAGCAGTTCTTC.

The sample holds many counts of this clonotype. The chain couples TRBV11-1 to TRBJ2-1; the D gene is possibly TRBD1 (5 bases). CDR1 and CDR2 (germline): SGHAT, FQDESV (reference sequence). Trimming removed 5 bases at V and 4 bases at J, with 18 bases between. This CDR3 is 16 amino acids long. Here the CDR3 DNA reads TGTGCCAGCAGCCTGGATCCTACAGGAGAGTACAATGAGCAGTTCTTC. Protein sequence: CASSLDPTGEYNEQFF.

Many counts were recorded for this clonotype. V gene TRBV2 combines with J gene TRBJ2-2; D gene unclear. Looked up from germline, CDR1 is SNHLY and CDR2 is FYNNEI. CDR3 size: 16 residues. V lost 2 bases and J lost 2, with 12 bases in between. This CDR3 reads CASSEYGGTNTGELFF. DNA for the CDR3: TGTGCCAGCAGTGAATATGGCGGAACAAACACCGGGGAGCTGTTTTTT.

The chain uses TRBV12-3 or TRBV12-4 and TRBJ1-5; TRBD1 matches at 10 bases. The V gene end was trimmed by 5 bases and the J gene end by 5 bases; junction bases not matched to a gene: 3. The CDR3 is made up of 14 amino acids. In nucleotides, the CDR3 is TGTGCCAGCAGTCGGACAGGGGGAGATCAGCCCCAGCATTTT. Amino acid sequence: CASSRTGGDQPQHF.

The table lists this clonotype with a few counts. CDR3 bases: TGCAGTGCTAGAGTCTACCGGACTAGAACCGGTGAGCAGTTCTTC. Translated: CSARVYRTRTGEQFF. The chain couples TRBV20-1 to TRBJ2-1; 7 positions match TRBD2. With 1 base clipped from V and 9 bases from J, the junction kept 12 bases outside the gene matches. The germline V gene encodes CDR1 DFQATT and CDR2 SNEGSKA (reference sequence). This CDR3 is 15 amino acids long.

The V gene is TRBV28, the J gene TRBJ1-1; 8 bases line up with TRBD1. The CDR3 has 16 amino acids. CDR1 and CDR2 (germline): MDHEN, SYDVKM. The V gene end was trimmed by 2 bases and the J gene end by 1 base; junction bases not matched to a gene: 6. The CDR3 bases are TGTGCCAGCAGTTTAAGGGACAGGATTCCGAACACTGAAGCTTTCTTT. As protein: CASSLRDRIPNTEAFF. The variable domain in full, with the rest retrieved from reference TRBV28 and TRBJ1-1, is DVKVTQSSRYLVKRTGEKVFLECVQDMDHENMFWYRQDPGLGLRLIYFSYDVKMKEKGDIPEGYSVSREKKERFSLILESASTNQTSMYLCASSLRDRIPNTEAFFGQGTRLTVV.

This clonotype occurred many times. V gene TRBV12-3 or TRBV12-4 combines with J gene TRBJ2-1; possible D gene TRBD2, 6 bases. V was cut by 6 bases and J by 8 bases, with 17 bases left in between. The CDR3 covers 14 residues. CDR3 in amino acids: CASSTYREQHEQFF. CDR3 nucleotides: TGTGCCAGCAGCACCTACCGGGAGCAACATGAGCAGTTCTTC.

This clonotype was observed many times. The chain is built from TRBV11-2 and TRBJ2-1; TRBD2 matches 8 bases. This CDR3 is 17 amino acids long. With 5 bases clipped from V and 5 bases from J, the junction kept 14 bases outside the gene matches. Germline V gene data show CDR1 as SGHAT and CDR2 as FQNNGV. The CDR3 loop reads CASSRREREPPDNEQFF. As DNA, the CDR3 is TGTGCCAGCAGCCGGAGGGAGCGGGAGCCCCCGGACAATGAGCAGTTCTTC.

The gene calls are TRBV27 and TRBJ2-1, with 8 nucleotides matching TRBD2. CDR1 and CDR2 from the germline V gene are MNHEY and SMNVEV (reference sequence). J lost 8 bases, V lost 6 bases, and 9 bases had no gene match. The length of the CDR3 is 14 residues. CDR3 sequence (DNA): TGTGCCAGCAGATTGGGACTAGAAACCCATGAGCAGTTCTTC. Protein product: CASRLGLETHEQFF.

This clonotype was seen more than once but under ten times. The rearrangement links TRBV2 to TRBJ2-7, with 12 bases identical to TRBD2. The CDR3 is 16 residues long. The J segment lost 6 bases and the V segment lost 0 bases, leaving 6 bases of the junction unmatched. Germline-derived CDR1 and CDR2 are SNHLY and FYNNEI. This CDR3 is CASSEARGTSGLEQYF. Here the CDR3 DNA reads TGTGCCAGCAGTGAAGCGAGGGGGACTAGCGGGCTCGAGCAGTACTTC. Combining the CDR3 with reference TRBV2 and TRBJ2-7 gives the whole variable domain EPEVTQTPSHQVTQMGQEVILRCVPISNHLYFYWYRQILGQKVEFLVSFYNNEISEKSEIFDDQFSVERPDGSNFTLKIRSTKLEDSAMYFCASSEARGTSGLEQYFGPGTRLTVT.

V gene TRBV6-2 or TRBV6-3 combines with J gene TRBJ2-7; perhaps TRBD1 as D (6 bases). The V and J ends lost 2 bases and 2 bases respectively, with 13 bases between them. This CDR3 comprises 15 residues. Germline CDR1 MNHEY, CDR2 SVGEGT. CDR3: CASSYGAGVPYEQYF. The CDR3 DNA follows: TGTGCCAGCAGTTACGGGGCAGGGGTCCCCTACGAGCAGTACTTC.

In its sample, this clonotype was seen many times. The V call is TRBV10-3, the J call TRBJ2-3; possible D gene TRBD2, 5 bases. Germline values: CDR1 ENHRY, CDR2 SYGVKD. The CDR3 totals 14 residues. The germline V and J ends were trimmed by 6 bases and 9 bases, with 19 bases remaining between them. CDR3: CAISGLSRRGTQYF. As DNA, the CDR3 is TGTGCCATCAGCGGATTATCCCGCCGGGGAACGCAGTATTTT.

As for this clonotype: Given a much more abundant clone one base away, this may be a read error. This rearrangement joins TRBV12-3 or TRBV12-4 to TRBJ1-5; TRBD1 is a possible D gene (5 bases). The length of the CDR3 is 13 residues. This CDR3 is CDSSWGGNQPQHF. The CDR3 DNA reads TGTGACAGCAGTTGGGGGGGCAATCAGCCCCAGCATTTT.

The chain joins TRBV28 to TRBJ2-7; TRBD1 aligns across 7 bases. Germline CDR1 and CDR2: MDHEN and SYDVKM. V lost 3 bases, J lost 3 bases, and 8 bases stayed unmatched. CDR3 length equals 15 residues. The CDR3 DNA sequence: TGTGCCAGCAGTTTTTTCCAGGGGGTAAGCTACGAGCAGTACTTC. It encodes CASSFFQGVSYEQYF.

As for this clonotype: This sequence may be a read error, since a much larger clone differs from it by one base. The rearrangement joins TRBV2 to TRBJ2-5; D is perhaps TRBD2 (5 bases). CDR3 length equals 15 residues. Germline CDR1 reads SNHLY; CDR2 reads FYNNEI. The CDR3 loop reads CASSAHVGSGETRYF. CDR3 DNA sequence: TGTGCCAGCAGTGCTCATGTTGGAAGTGGGGAGACCCGGTACTTC.